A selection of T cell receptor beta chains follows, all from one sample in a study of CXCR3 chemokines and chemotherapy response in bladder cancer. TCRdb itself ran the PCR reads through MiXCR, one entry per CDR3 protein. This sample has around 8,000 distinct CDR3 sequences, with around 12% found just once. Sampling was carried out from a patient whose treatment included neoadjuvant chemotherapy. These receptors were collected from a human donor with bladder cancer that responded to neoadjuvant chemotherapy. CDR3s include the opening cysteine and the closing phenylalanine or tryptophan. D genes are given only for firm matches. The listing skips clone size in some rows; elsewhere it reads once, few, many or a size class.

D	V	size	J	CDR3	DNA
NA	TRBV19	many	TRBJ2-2	CASSIDPVVPGELFF	TGTGCCAGTAGTATCGACCCTGTGGTACCCGGGGAGCTGTTTTTT
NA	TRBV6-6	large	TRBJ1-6	CASSPPGSNSPLHF	TGTGCCAGCAGTCCTCCGGGCTCTAATTCACCCCTCCACTTT
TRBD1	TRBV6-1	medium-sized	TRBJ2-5	CATGMGTGQETQYF	TGTGCCACTGGAATGGGGACAGGGCAAGAGACCCAGTACTTC
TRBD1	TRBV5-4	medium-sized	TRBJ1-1	CASSSGQGRGNTEAFF	TGTGCCAGCAGCTCGGGACAGGGTCGGGGGAACACTGAAGCTTTCTTT
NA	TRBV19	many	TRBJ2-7	CASSRLSGINYEQYF	TGTGCCAGTAGTAGACTGTCCGGGATCAACTACGAGCAGTACTTC
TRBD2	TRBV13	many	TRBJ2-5	CASSLERGETQYF	TGTGCCAGCAGCTTAGAGCGGGGAGAGACCCAGTACTTC
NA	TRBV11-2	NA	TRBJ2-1	CASSLDRKRGNEQFF	TGTGCCAGCAGCTTAGATCGGAAAAGGGGGAATGAGCAGTTCTTC
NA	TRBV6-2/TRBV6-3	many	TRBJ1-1	CASSSGGQVNTEAFF	TGTGCCAGCAGTTCAGGAGGGCAGGTGAACACTGAAGCTTTCTTT
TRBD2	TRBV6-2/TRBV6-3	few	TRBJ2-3	CASSYSPSGGRYSTDTQYF	TGTGCCAGCAGTTACTCGCCTAGCGGGGGGAGATATAGCACAGATACGCAGTATTTT
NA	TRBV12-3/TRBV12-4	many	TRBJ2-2	CASSLIQAWNTGELFF	TGTGCCAGCAGTTTAATTCAGGCATGGAACACCGGGGAGCTGTTTTTT
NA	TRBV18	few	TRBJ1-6	CASSPTRDYNSPLHF	TGTGCCAGCTCACCAACGAGAGATTATAATTCACCCCTCCACTTT
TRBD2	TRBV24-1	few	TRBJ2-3	CATSDYSGGGTDTQYF	TGTGCCACCAGTGACTATAGCGGGGGAGGGACAGATACGCAGTATTTT
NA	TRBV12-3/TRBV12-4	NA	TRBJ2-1	CASSDTPISYNEQFF	TGTGCCAGCTCCGACACACCGATCTCCTACAATGAGCAGTTCTTC
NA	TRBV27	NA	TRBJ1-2	CASSFIISGGRTNYGYTF	TGTGCCAGCAGTTTTATTATTAGCGGGGGACGGACTAACTATGGCTACACCTTC
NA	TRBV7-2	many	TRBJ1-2	CASSPSGGDYGYTF	TGTGCCAGCAGCCCCTCGGGGGGCGACTATGGCTACACCTTC
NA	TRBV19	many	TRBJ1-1	CASSIPGTINTEAFF	TGTGCCAGTAGTATACCGGGGACAATAAACACTGAAGCTTTCTTT
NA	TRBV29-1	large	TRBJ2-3	CSVEPGPNTDTQYF	TGCAGCGTTGAGCCGGGACCAAACACAGATACGCAGTATTTT
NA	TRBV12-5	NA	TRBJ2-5	CASGFRLEETQYF	TGTGCTAGTGGTTTTCGTCTCGAAGAGACCCAGTACTTC
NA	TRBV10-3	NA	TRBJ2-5	CAIKDSGETQYF	TGTGCCATCAAAGACAGTGGGGAGACCCAGTACTTC
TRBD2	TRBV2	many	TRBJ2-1	CASSEWGLAGAANEQFF	TGTGCCAGCAGTGAGTGGGGACTAGCGGGGGCCGCGAATGAGCAGTTCTTC
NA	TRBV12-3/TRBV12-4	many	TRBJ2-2	CASSPTGAGELFF	TGTGCCAGCAGCCCGACAGGTGCCGGGGAGCTGTTTTTT
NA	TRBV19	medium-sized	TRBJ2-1	CASSLQEGSEQFF	TGTGCCAGTAGTCTACAGGAAGGTAGTGAGCAGTTCTTC
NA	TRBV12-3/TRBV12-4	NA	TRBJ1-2	CASSLYGYGYTF	TGTGCCAGCAGTTTATACGGCTATGGCTACACCTTC
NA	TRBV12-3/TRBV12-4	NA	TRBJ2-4	CASSSSPDRFKNIQYF	TGTGCCAGCAGTTCCTCACCCGACAGGTTCAAAAACATTCAGTACTTC
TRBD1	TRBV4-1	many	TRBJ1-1	CASSPGQGGDTEAFF	TGCGCCAGCAGCCCGGGACAGGGAGGGGACACTGAAGCTTTCTTT
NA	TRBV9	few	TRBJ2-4	CASSEGTGNIQYF	TGTGCCAGCAGCGAGGGCACAGGGAACATTCAGTACTTC
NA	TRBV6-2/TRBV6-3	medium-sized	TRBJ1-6	CASSYSSGHNSPLHF	TGTGCCAGCAGTTACTCGTCAGGTCATAATTCACCCCTCCACTTT
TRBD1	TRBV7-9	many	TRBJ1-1	CASSSQLGTGENTEAFF	TGTGCCAGCAGCTCCCAATTGGGGACAGGGGAGAACACTGAAGCTTTCTTT
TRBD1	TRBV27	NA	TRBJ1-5	CASGHQGASQPQHF	TGTGCCAGCGGGCACCAGGGGGCTAGTCAGCCCCAGCATTTT
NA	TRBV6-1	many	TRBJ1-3	CASGSGVRNTIYF	TGTGCCAGCGGATCAGGGGTCAGAAACACCATATATTTT
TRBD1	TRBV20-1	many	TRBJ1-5	CSARAPGQGFQPQHF	TGCAGTGCTAGAGCGCCGGGACAGGGGTTTCAGCCCCAGCATTTT
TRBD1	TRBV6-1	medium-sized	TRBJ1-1	CASSLTGANTEAFF	TGTGCCAGCAGTCTGACAGGGGCGAACACTGAAGCTTTCTTT
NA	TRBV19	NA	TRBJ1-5	CASETGPNQPQHF	TGTGCCAGTGAGACAGGCCCTAATCAGCCCCAGCATTTT
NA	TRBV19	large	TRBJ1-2	CASSAATGRYGYTF	TGTGCCAGTAGTGCCGCGACAGGCCGCTATGGCTACACCTTC
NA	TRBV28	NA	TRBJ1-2	CASSPGGYGYTF	TGTGCCAGCAGCCCCGGTGGATATGGCTACACCTTC
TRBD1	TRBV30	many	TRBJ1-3	CAWSRRGQGGNTIYF	TGTGCCTGGAGTCGCAGGGGGCAAGGAGGAAACACCATATATTTT
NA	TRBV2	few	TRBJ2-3	CASNYRVPHHTQYF	TGTGCCAGCAATTACAGGGTTCCCCACCATACGCAGTATTTT
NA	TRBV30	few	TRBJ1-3	CAWSVLGNTIYF	TGTGCCTGGAGTGTCCTTGGAAACACCATATATTTT
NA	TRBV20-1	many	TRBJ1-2	CSAGAGGKVTYGYTF	TGCAGTGCGGGGGCGGGGGGGAAGGTTACCTATGGCTACACCTTC
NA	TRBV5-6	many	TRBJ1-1	CASSFPEAFF	TGTGCCAGCAGCTTCCCTGAAGCTTTCTTT
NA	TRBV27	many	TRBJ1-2	CASGSNWGSPQSYGYTF	TGTGCCAGCGGGAGCAACTGGGGTAGTCCTCAGTCCTATGGCTACACCTTC
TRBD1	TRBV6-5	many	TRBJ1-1	CASNAPQGGTEAFF	TGTGCCAGCAATGCTCCACAGGGGGGCACTGAAGCTTTCTTT
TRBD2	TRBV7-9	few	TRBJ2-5	CASRAPGLVGETQYF	TGTGCCAGCAGGGCACCGGGACTAGTGGGCGAGACCCAGTACTTC
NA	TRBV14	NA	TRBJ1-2	CASSQDGRQLYGYTF	TGTGCCAGCAGCCAAGACGGAAGGCAGCTATATGGCTACACCTTC